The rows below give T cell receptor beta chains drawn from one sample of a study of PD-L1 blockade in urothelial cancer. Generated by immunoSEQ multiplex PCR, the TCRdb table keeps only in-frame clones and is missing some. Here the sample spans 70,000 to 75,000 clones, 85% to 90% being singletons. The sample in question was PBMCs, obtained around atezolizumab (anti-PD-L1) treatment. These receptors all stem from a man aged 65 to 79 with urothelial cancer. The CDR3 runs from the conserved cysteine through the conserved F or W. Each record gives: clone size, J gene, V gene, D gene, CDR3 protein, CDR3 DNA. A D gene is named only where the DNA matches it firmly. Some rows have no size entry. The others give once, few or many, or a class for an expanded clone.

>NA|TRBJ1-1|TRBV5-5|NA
CASSLAGKDTEAFF
TGTGCCAGCAGCTTGGCGGGGAAAGACACTGAAGCTTTCTTT
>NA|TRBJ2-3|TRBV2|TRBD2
CASRRDYTDTQYF
TGTGCCAGCAGACGGGACTACACAGATACGCAGTATTTT
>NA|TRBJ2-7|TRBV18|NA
CASSPGTTHEQYF
TGTGCCAGCTCACCAGGGACAACCCACGAGCAGTACTTC
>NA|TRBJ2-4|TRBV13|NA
CASSLGAAGLKNIQYF
TGTGCCAGCAGCTTAGGGGCCGCGGGGCTCAAAAACATTCAGTACTTC
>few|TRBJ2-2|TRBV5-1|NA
CASSLGVAVNTGELFF
TGCGCCAGCAGCTTGGGGGTAGCGGTGAACACCGGGGAGCTGTTTTTT
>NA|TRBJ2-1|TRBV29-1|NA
CSGTAYNEQFF
TGCAGCGGGACAGCCTACAATGAGCAGTTCTTC
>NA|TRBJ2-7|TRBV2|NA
CASSRSRGPSYEQYF
TGTGCCAGCAGTCGCTCTAGAGGCCCCTCCTACGAGCAGTACTTC
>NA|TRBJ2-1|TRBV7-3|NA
CASSLESGRKAPNEQFF
TGTGCCAGCAGCCTAGAGTCAGGGAGGAAAGCCCCCAATGAGCAGTTCTTC
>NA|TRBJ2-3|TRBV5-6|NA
CASSGTRLYSGDTQYF
TGTGCCAGCAGTGGCACTAGACTCTATTCGGGAGATACGCAGTATTTT
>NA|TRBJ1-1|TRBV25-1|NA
CASSEGRTEAFF
TGTGCCAGCAGTGAGGGGCGGACTGAAGCTTTCTTT
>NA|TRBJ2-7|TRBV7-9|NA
CASSLDRDNPYEQYF
TGTGCCAGCAGCTTAGACAGGGATAACCCCTACGAGCAGTACTTC
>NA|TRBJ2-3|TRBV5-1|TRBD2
CASSLATSGTDTQYF
TGCGCCAGCAGCTTGGCTACTAGCGGCACAGATACGCAGTATTTT
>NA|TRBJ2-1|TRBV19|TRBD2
CASSIDGGLAGNEQFF
TGTGCCAGTAGTATAGATGGCGGACTAGCGGGTAATGAGCAGTTCTTC
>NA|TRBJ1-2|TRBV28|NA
CASSPGTSDYGYTF
TGTGCCAGCAGCCCGGGAACCTCGGACTATGGCTACACCTTC
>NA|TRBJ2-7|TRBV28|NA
CASKESSYEQYF
TGTGCCAGCAAGGAGTCCTCCTACGAGCAGTACTTC
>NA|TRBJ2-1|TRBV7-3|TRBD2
CASSEVLAGVNEQFF
TGTGCCAGCAGCGAGGTGCTAGCGGGAGTCAATGAGCAGTTCTTC
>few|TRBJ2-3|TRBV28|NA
CASSQLRDTQYF
TGTGCCAGCAGCCAGCTCAGGGATACGCAGTATTTT
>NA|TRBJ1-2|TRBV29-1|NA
CSAGDTYYGYTF
TGCAGCGCTGGGGACACCTACTATGGCTACACCTTC
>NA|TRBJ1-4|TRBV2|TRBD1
CASTGQANEKLFF
TGTGCCAGCACGGGACAGGCAAATGAAAAACTGTTTTTT
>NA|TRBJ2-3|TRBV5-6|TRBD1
CASSLEWDRSTDTQYF
TGTGCCAGCAGCTTGGAATGGGACAGAAGCACAGATACGCAGTATTTT
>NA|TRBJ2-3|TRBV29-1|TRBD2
CRATSALSDTQYF
TGCAGGGCCACTAGCGCCCTTTCAGATACGCAGTATTTT
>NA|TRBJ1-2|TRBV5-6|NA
CASSLGQPYGYTF
TGTGCCAGCAGCTTGGGACAGCCGTATGGCTACACCTTC
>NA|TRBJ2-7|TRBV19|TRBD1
CASSYGTGEYYEQYF
TGTGCCAGTAGTTACGGGACAGGGGAGTACTACGAGCAGTACTTC
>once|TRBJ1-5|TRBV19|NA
CASSFAWGQRDQPQHF
TGTGCCAGTAGTTTTGCTTGGGGCCAGAGAGATCAGCCCCAGCATTTT
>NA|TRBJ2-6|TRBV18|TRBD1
CASSPQQGAPGANVLTF
TGTGCCAGCTCACCACAACAGGGGGCGCCTGGGGCCAACGTCCTGACTTTC
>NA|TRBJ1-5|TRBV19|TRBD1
CASSGTGGQQPQHF
TGTGCCTCTAGCGGGACAGGGGGTCAGCAGCCCCAGCATTTT
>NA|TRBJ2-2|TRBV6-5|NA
CASSKVAPGELFF
TGTGCCAGCAGTAAAGTAGCGCCCGGGGAGCTGTTTTTT
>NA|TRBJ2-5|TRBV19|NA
CASSIKSGTTGETQYF
TGTGCCAGTAGTATCAAGTCGGGGACTACAGGGGAGACCCAGTACTTC
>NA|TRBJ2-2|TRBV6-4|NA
CASRPGLLTGELFF
TGTGCCAGCAGACCGGGACTCCTAACCGGGGAGCTGTTTTTT
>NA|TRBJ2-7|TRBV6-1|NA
CASSERSYEQYF
TGTGCCAGCAGTGAACGTTCCTACGAGCAGTACTTC
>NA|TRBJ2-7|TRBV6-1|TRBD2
CASTSTSGTYEQYF
TGTGCCAGCACTTCGACTAGCGGAACCTACGAGCAGTACTTC
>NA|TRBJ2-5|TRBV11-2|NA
CASSLELAGQTQETQYF
TGTGCCAGCAGCTTAGAGTTAGCGGGACAGACGCAAGAGACCCAGTACTTC
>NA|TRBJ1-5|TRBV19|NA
CASSTSRESPNQPQHF
TGTGCCAGTAGTACGTCCAGGGAATCGCCCAATCAGCCCCAGCATTTT
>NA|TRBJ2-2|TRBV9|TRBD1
CASSVDRLNTGELFF
TGTGCCAGCAGCGTGGACAGGCTGAACACCGGGGAGCTGTTTTTT
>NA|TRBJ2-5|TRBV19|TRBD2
CASSPKGLAGGPRETQYF
TGTGCCAGTAGCCCAAAGGGACTAGCGGGAGGGCCTCGGGAGACCCAGTACTTC
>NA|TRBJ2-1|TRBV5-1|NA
CASSFTEAQIYNEQFF
TGCGCCAGCAGCTTCACGGAGGCTCAGATTTACAATGAGCAGTTCTTC
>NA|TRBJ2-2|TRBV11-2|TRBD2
CASSFRSWTSGTGELFF
TGTGCCAGCAGCTTCCGATCTTGGACTAGCGGGACCGGGGAGCTGTTTTTT
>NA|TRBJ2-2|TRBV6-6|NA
CASSFPGDRELFF
TGTGCCAGCAGTTTCCCAGGGGACAGGGAGCTGTTTTTT
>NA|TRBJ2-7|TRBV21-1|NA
CASSKETSGNPPLRREQYF
TGTGCCAGCAGCAAAGAGACTAGCGGGAACCCTCCCCTGCGGCGCGAGCAGTACTTC
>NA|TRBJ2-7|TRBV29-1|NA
CSVPSDQGYEQYF
TGCAGCGTTCCGAGCGACCAGGGCTACGAGCAGTACTTC
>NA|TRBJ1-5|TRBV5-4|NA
CASSLGGSNQPQHF
TGTGCCAGCAGCTTGGGCGGAAGCAATCAGCCCCAGCATTTT
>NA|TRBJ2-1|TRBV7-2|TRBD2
CASSHLLAGTTDEQFF
TGTGCCAGCAGCCACCTACTAGCGGGAACCACCGATGAGCAGTTCTTC
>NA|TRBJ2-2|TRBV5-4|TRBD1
CASSPRTGGAEELFF
TGTGCCAGCAGCCCAAGGACAGGGGGCGCCGAGGAGCTGTTTTTT
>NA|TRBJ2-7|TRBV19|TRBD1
CASSIEGGRSYSQYF
TGTGCCAGTAGTATAGAAGGGGGCAGGTCGTACTCACAGTACTTC
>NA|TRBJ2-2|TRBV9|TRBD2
CASSVGGRSGVNTGELFF
TGTGCCAGCAGCGTAGGCGGTCGGAGCGGGGTGAACACCGGGGAGCTGTTTTTT
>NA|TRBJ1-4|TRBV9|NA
CASSVGGAGNEKLFF
TGTGCCAGCAGCGTAGGTGGGGCAGGGAATGAAAAACTGTTTTTT
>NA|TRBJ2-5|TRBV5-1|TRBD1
CASSWGQGGRETQYF
TGCGCCAGCAGCTGGGGACAGGGAGGGAGAGAGACCCAGTACTTC
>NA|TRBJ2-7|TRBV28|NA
CASSRSSGSYEQYF
TGTGCCAGCAGCAGAAGTAGCGGCTCCTACGAGCAGTACTTC
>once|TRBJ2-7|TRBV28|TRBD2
CASSSPGLAGGAPYEQYF
TGTGCCAGCAGTTCGCCGGGACTAGCGGGAGGGGCCCCCTACGAGCAGTACTTC
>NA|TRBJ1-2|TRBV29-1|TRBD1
CSVGGGQGAYGYTF
TGCAGCGTCGGGGGGGGACAGGGGGCGTATGGCTACACCTTC
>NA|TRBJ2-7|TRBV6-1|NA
CASSEPYEQYF
TGTGCCAGCAGTGAACCGTACGAGCAGTACTTC
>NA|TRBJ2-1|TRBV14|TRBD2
CASSQVGAGGMVLRGDEQFF
TGTGCCAGCAGCCAAGTAGGGGCGGGAGGTATGGTTCTGCGAGGCGATGAGCAGTTCTTC
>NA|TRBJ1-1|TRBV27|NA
CATRDNLNTEAFF
TGTGCCACCCGGGACAATCTGAACACTGAAGCTTTCTTT
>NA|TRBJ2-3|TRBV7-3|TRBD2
CASSFSGRGDTQYF
TGTGCCAGCAGCTTTAGCGGGAGGGGGGATACGCAGTATTTT
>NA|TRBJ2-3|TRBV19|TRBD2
CASSMGTSGGPDTQYF
TGTGCCAGTAGTATGGGGACTAGCGGGGGACCAGATACGCAGTATTTT
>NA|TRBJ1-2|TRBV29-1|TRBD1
CSAWTGAGGGYTF
TGCAGCGCTTGGACAGGAGCTGGCGGTGGCTACACCTTC
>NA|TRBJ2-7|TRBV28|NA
CASSGHGYEQYF
TGTGCCAGCAGCGGACACGGTTACGAGCAGTACTTC
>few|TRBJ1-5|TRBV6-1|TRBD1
CASSEILTGGRNQPQHF
TGTGCCAGCAGTGAAATCTTAACAGGGGGGCGTAATCAGCCCCAGCATTTT
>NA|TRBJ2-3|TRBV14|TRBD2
CASSSLTSGRTDTQYF
TGTGCCAGCAGCTCCCTGACTAGCGGGAGAACAGATACGCAGTATTTT
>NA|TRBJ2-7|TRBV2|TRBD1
CASSEAVGQRRYF
TGTGCCAGCAGTGAAGCGGTGGGACAGCGGAGGTACTTC